The clone carrying this T cell receptor beta chain has a count of ten or more. Researchers amplified the TCR beta CDR3 regions from RNA transcripts. The HTBI primer set was used in a first-round RT-PCR of the TCR CDR3. TCRdb used MiXCR to reprocess the multiplex PCR reads, holding one entry per CDR3 protein. Counted here are fewer than 650,000 distinct CDR3 sequences, 11% to 15% occurring once; the ten biggest clones make up roughly 5.5%. This entry belongs to a study of T cells in Graves' hyperthyroidism and ophthalmopathy. The V end was cut by 8 bases, the J end by 4 bases, with 18 bases between. CDR1 is SNHLY, CDR2 FYNNEI, per germline. The CDR3 has 15 residues. The blood specimen was taken at initial hyperthyroidism diagnosis, before any ophthalmopathy symptoms. PBMCs were collected from a 10 ml volume of fresh peripheral blood.

Sequenced: blood. The TCR comes from a woman in her 30s with Graves' hyperthyroidism that later progressed to Graves' ophthalmopathy. The rearrangement uses TRBV2 and TRBJ2-1, with D perhaps matching TRBD2 (7 bases). CDR3 protein: CASHLGAGGYNEQFF. The CDR3 region has the DNA TGTGCCAGCCACCTGGGGGCCGGGGGGTACAATGAGCAGTTCTTC. The whole variable domain, remainder taken from reference TRBV2 and TRBJ2-1, is EPEVTQTPSHQVTQMGQEVILRCVPISNHLYFYWYRQILGQKVEFLVSFYNNEISEKSEIFDDQFSVERPDGSNFTLKIRSTKLEDSAMYFCASHLGAGGYNEQFFGPGTRLTVL.